This T cell receptor beta chain was retrieved from a study of regulatory T cells in long-lasting Graves disease. The CDR3 covers 16 residues. Germline V gene lookup returns CDR1 WSHSY and CDR2 SAAADI. The time point is: newly diagnosed GD, antithyroid drugs for less than 3 months. Extracted RNA from PBMCs served as the source of the TCR library. CDR3-region Arm-PCR and iRepertoire HTBI primers produced the TCR beta libraries. MiXCR, run by TCRdb on the multiplex PCR reads, gives a single entry per CDR3 protein. The sample has approximately 560,000 distinct CDR3 sequences; approximately 16% are singletons. About this clonotype: The junction differs from germline at one of its ends, possibly a read error.

This sample also appeared in a second study, on T cells in Graves' hyperthyroidism and ophthalmopathy.

The sample in question was peripheral blood mononuclear cells (PBMCs), obtained at new diagnosis, from a patient treated with antithyroid drugs. This sequence originates from a young man with Graves disease. The chain links TRBV10-2 to TRBJ2-3, with 8 bases that match TRBD1. CDR3 in amino acids: CASRHHDRGITDAQYF. The DNA for the CDR3 is TGCGCCAGCAGGCATCACGACAGGGGAATCACAGATGCGCAGTATTTT.